Presented here are 7 T cell receptor beta chains from one specimen sequenced in a study of vaccination effects on CD4 cells after COVID-19. No antigen has been identified for these receptors. The data were produced by immunoSEQ multiplex PCR, yet TCRdb's version contains in-frame clones alone and is incomplete. Among 40,000 or so clones listed, about four fifths were seen once. CD4+ T cells were isolated after around 10 days of culture. The sample was CD4+ T cells from PBMCs cultured without peptide, taken before COVID-19 vaccination. The receptor set was obtained from a human donor who received a COVID-19 vaccine.

This chain links TRBV19 with TRBJ1-2; D remains unclear. V lost 5 bases, J lost 1 base, and 14 bases lay in between. CDR1 LNHDA and CDR2 SQIVND come from the germline V gene (reference sequence). This CDR3 is built from 15 residues. The CDR3 DNA is TGTGCCAGTAGTCCGACCGACCGGCTTAACTATGGCTACACCTTC. Its translation: CASSPTDRLNYGYTF.

The chain has TRBV30 and TRBJ1-1; a possible D gene is TRBD1 (5 bases). The germline V gene encodes CDR1 GTSNPN and CDR2 SVGIG (reference sequence). Trimming took off 1 base at V and 1 base at J, with 7 bases between the two ends. The CDR3 contains 13 residues. CDR3 region: CAWSGQPNTEAFF. The DNA for the CDR3 is TGTGCCTGGAGTGGACAGCCGAACACTGAAGCTTTCTTT.

This clone came up once. The J gene is TRBJ1-5, the V gene TRBV6-5; a weak D match, TRBD1 (6 bases). The germline gives CDR1 MNHEY, CDR2 SVGAGI. V gave up 8 bases and J gave up 0 bases, with 14 bases separating them. This CDR3 region has 15 residues. The CDR3 sequence: CASSLQGNSNQPQHF. The CDR3 DNA is TGTGCCAGCTCCCTACAGGGAAATAGCAATCAGCCCCAGCATTTT.

The chain uses TRBV20-1 and TRBJ2-1; D possibly corresponds to TRBD1 (5 bases). The germline V gene has CDR1 DFQATT and CDR2 SNEGSKA (reference sequence). The CDR3 length is 13 residues. V lost 3 bases and J lost 6, with 12 bases in between. CDR3 in amino acids: CSASPSGINEQFF. CDR3 bases: TGCAGTGCTAGTCCATCAGGGATCAATGAGCAGTTCTTC.

V is TRBV5-1 and J is TRBJ2-3; no firm D call. Per the germline V gene, CDR1 is SGHRS and CDR2 is YFSETQ. Trimming stripped 0 bases from V and 8 bases from J, with 7 bases between. The CDR3 sequence is 12 residues long. As DNA, the CDR3 is TGCGCCAGCAGCTTGGACTACGTTACGCAGTATTTT. Residues: CASSLDYVTQYF.

The genes are TRBV11-2 and TRBJ1-4, with D unclear. Germline V gene sequence: CDR1 SGHAT, CDR2 FQNNGV. CDR3 length: 13 residues. Deletions cut 8 bases from V and 4 bases from J, with 11 bases between. CDR3 sequence reads: CASATASNEKLFF. CDR3 in DNA: TGTGCCAGCGCGACGGCAAGTAATGAAAAACTGTTTTTT.

The rearrangement joins TRBV15 to TRBJ2-7; D call uncertain. Per germline, CDR1 LNHNV and CDR2 YYDKDF (reference sequence). The CDR3 has 14 amino acids. V lost 1 base, J lost 6 bases, and 13 bases lay in between. CDR3 nucleotides: TGTGCCACCAGCAGAGTTAGGGAATTCGGCGAGCAGTACGTC. It is translated as CATSRVREFGEQYV.